A single T cell receptor beta chain is shown here with its context. Its antigen remains unknown. This record comes from a study of CD8 T cells in Susac syndrome. The sequenced target, TCR beta, came from blood CD8+ and CD4+ T cells. An input of about 0.5 to 1 ug of RNA was subjected to reverse transcription using random hexamers. One entry per CDR3 protein results from TCRdb running MiXCR on the immunoSEQ multiplex PCR reads. The sample holds 210,000 or so distinct CDR3 sequences, 80% to 95% seen once. Regarding the study as a whole: The study conceded that its TCR sequencing and HLA analysis involved relatively few individuals.

The CDR3 loop spans 14 amino acids. Trimming took 5 bases from V and 1 from J; bases not matched to a gene: 5. Germline V gives CDR1 GTSNPN, CDR2 SVGIG (reference sequence). The TCR comes from a human donor with multiple sclerosis. This chain joins TRBV30 and TRBJ2-3, with 8 bases identical to TRBD1. The source material was CD8+ T cells from PBMCs. The CDR3 reads CAWALGQGTDTQYF. The DNA of the CDR3 is TGTGCCTGGGCTCTGGGACAGGGCACAGATACGCAGTATTTT.